This TCR beta chain was sequenced in a study of cytomegalovirus exposure and HLA in healthy donors. The V gene's germline CDR1 is ENHRY and CDR2 SYGVKD. The V gene end was trimmed by 4 bases and the J gene end by 1 base; junction bases not matched to a gene: 3. This CDR3 has 15 amino acids. About this clone: Antigen unknown.

The study's findings and limits: Most TCR sequences were uncommon, yet certain public TCRs appeared in many donors. In vitro experiments confirmed that a few CMV-associated chains were specific for CMV antigens. The Asian-associated ancestry cluster reportedly had fewer N-insertions than the roughly 670-donor mean in a later analysis.

The PCR made use of 60 Vbeta and 13 Jbeta primers. TCRdb's copy holds only in-frame clones and misses some; the assay was immunoSEQ multiplex PCR. Of approximately 150,000 clones in the sample, 81% were seen once. Sequenced: PBMCs. The chain couples TRBV10-3 to TRBJ1-4; 7 nucleotides line up with TRBD1. The origin of this receptor is a woman aged 45-65 years in good health and CMV-seronegative. The DNA for the CDR3 is TGTGCCATCAGTGGACGACAGGGAACTAATGAAAAACTGTTTTTT. It translates to CAISGRQGTNEKLFF.